Presented here are 18 T cell receptor beta chains from one specimen sequenced in a study of shared clonotypes between healthy human individuals. Produced via immunoSEQ multiplex PCR; TCRdb's table is partial and in-frame only. The table has approximately 2.4 million clones, 90% to 97% seen once. Material for sequencing was naive CD4+ T cells sorted from blood. As to subset: CD45RA+ positively selected. The receptors originated from a man between 18 and 35 years old in good health.

This chain connects TRBV30 to TRBJ1-2, with D possibly being TRBD1 (6 bases). The CDR3 runs 15 residues. Germline values: CDR1 GTSNPN, CDR2 SVGIG (reference sequence). With 2 bases removed from V and 2 bases from J, the gap between germline ends came to 15 bases. The CDR3 coding sequence is TGTGCCTGGAGTCGCCCTACAGGGCCCAACTATGGCTACACCTTC. Protein sequence: CAWSRPTGPNYGYTF.

This clone was found once. The chain joins TRBV6-5 to TRBJ2-3; a possible D gene is TRBD1 (6 bases). Trimming pared 7 bases from V and 2 bases from J, leaving 13 bases between. The germline gives CDR1 MNHEY, CDR2 SVGAGI. This CDR3 is 14 amino acids long. CDR3 amino acids: CASNTGQVTDTQYF. DNA of the CDR3: TGTGCCAGCAATACAGGGCAGGTCACAGATACGCAGTATTTT.

The V and J genes are TRBV28 and TRBJ1-3, with unresolved D. From germline, CDR1 is MDHEN and CDR2 SYDVKM. CDR3 length: 16 residues. V lost 5 bases to trimming and J lost 1 base, with 15 bases between them. The CDR3 protein is CASSPPRRLSGNTIYF. Here the CDR3 DNA reads TGTGCCAGCAGTCCCCCCCGCCGTCTTTCTGGAAACACCATATATTTT.

The gene calls are TRBV9 and TRBJ1-2, with TRBD1 identical over 7 bases. The CDR3 extends over 15 amino acids. Germline lookup yields CDR1 SGDLS and CDR2 YYNGEE. The V gene end was trimmed by 3 bases and the J gene end by 5 bases; junction bases not matched to a gene: 10. CDR3 loop: CASSGGQNFEYGYTF. The CDR3 DNA reads as TGTGCCAGCAGCGGGGGACAGAATTTTGAATATGGCTACACCTTC.

The rearrangement joins TRBV9 to TRBJ2-7, with D perhaps TRBD1 (5 bases). The V gene's germline CDR1 is SGDLS and CDR2 YYNGEE. The CDR3 is 13 amino acids. Trimming cost V 5 bases and J 0 bases, with 9 bases left between them. The CDR3 is CASSWGSSYEQYF. The CDR3 nucleotides read TGTGCCAGCAGTTGGGGCTCCTCCTACGAGCAGTACTTC.

In regard to this clone: The same CDR3 can be traced to other DNA sequences in this sample. The V gene is TRBV7-9, the J gene TRBJ2-5, with 12 nucleotides matching TRBD2. CDR1 and CDR2 (germline): SEHNR, FQNEAQ (reference sequence). The J segment lost 2 bases and the V segment lost 5 bases, leaving 3 bases of the junction unmatched. The CDR3 has 15 residues. The chain's CDR3 is CASSPGLAGQETQYF. As DNA, the CDR3 is TGTGCCAGCAGCCCAGGACTAGCGGGGCAAGAGACCCAGTACTTC.

About this clone: This sample also contains other DNA sequences that code for the same CDR3. V gene TRBV5-4 combines with J gene TRBJ2-7; 8 bases fit TRBD1. The V gene end was trimmed by 3 bases and the J gene end by 7 bases; junction bases not matched to a gene: 6. The CDR3 is made up of 13 amino acids. Germline values: CDR1 SGHNT, CDR2 YYREEE (reference sequence). The CDR3 spells CASSSDRVGEQYF. The CDR3 nucleotides are TGTGCCAGCAGCTCGGACAGGGTCGGGGAGCAGTACTTC.

The chain couples TRBV5-1 to TRBJ2-3, with 8 nucleotides matching TRBD2. V shed 4 bases, J shed 4 bases, and the junction held 8 bases outside the gene matches. The CDR3 totals 15 residues. Looked up from germline, CDR1 is SGHRS and CDR2 is YFSETQ. The CDR3 nucleotides read TGCGCCAGCAGCCCGGGGGGGACTGTGCCAGATACGCAGTATTTT. Protein product: CASSPGGTVPDTQYF.

This clone was seen once. CDR3 residues: CASSLGQGPNTEAFF. CDR3 sequence (DNA): TGTGCCAGCAGCTTGGGACAGGGGCCGAACACTGAAGCTTTCTTT. V is TRBV11-2 and J is TRBJ1-1; TRBD1 agrees at 10 bases. The CDR3 runs to 15 residues. V lost 3 bases, J lost 1 base, and 2 bases stayed unmatched. The germline V gene encodes CDR1 SGHAT and CDR2 FQNNGV.

The chain employs TRBV11-2 and TRBJ2-7; D possibly corresponds to TRBD1 (5 bases). This CDR3 comprises 15 residues. Germline V gene sequence: CDR1 SGHAT, CDR2 FQNNGV. V was pared by 1 base and J by 1 base, with 11 bases between. CDR3 bases: TGTGCCAGCAGCTTAGTGCCTCAGGGATCCTACGAGCAGTACTTC. Translated, it gives CASSLVPQGSYEQYF.

The chain links TRBV5-4 to TRBJ2-5; 12 bases align to TRBD2. CDR3 size: 16 residues. V was clipped by 4 bases and J by 4 bases; unmatched bases: 8. In germline, CDR1 is SGHNT, CDR2 YYREEE (reference sequence). The CDR3 loop reads CASSPAPSGRGETQYF. The CDR3 nucleotides read TGTGCCAGCAGCCCGGCCCCTAGCGGGAGGGGAGAGACCCAGTACTTC.

This rearrangement joins TRBV6-6 to TRBJ2-3; D is possibly TRBD1 (6 bases). The CDR3 runs 15 residues. CDR1 and CDR2 (germline): MNHNY, SVGAGI (reference sequence). Between the trimmed V and J ends, which lost 5 bases and 2 bases, there was a span of 14 bases. Here the CDR3 DNA reads TGTGCCAGCAGTCCTCGACAGGCTGCCACAGATACGCAGTATTTT. This sequence encodes CASSPRQAATDTQYF.

The rearrangement links TRBV28 to TRBJ2-7, with 9 bases identical to TRBD2. The CDR3 runs to 14 residues. V lost 7 bases to trimming and J lost 6 bases; unmatched junction nucleotides: 10. CDR1 is MDHEN and CDR2 is SYDVKM in the germline V gene. CDR3 amino acids: CASTVPGLAFEQYF. As DNA, the CDR3 is TGTGCCAGCACCGTCCCGGGACTAGCATTCGAGCAGTACTTC.

The chain links TRBV6-1 to TRBJ2-3, with D perhaps TRBD1 (6 bases). V dropped 10 bases and J dropped 1 base, with 15 bases sitting between them. The CDR3 spans 14 residues. Germline loops: CDR1 MNHNS, CDR2 SASEGT. The CDR3 sequence: CANKQGQGTDTQYF. The CDR3 DNA reads as TGTGCCAACAAACAGGGACAAGGCACAGATACGCAGTATTTT.

This sequence joins TRBV28 and TRBJ1-4, with D perhaps matching TRBD1 (6 bases). V was trimmed by 8 bases and J by 7 bases, leaving 23 bases between them. CDR3 size: 16 residues. Germline assignment: CDR1 MDHEN and CDR2 SYDVKM. The CDR3 coding sequence is TGTGCCAGCGGTAGGGGGAAGACTGTTTGGGGTGAAAAACTGTTTTTT. Its translation: CASGRGKTVWGEKLFF.

V is TRBV7-3 and J is TRBJ2-7, with D unresolved. Germline V gene data show CDR1 as SGHTA and CDR2 as FQGTGA. V gave up 0 bases and J gave up 7 bases, with 10 bases separating them. The CDR3 extends over 13 amino acids. CDR3 loop: CASSLTPKTEQYF. CDR3 DNA sequence: TGTGCCAGCAGCTTAACACCCAAAACAGAGCAGTACTTC.

V is TRBV6-5 and J is TRBJ2-1; 9 bases fit TRBD2. The junction had 6 bases not matched to a gene; V was cut back by 4 bases and J by 8 bases. The CDR3 is 14 residues long. Germline CDR1 and CDR2: MNHEY and SVGAGI. The CDR3 region has the DNA TGTGCCAGCAGTTCGGCGGGGGGGCTGTATGAGCAGTTCTTC. This gives the protein CASSSAGGLYEQFF.

The CDR3 protein is CASSVADTWGETQYF. Here the CDR3 DNA reads TGTGCCAGCAGCGTAGCGGATACCTGGGGAGAGACCCAGTACTTC. The chain combines TRBV9 with TRBJ2-5; no clear D. V lost 0 bases and J lost 4, with 13 bases in between. Looked up from germline, CDR1 is SGDLS and CDR2 is YYNGEE. The CDR3 consists of 15 residues.